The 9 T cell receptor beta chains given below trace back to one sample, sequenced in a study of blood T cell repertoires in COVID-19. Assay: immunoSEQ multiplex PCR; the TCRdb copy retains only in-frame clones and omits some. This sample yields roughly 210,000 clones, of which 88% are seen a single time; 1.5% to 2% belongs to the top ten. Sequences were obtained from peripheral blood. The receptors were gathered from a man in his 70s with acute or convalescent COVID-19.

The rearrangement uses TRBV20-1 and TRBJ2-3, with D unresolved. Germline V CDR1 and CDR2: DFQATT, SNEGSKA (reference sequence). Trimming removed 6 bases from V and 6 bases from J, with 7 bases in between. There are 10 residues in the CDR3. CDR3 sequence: CSASLDTQYF. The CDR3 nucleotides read TGCAGTGCATCCCTCGATACGCAGTATTTT.

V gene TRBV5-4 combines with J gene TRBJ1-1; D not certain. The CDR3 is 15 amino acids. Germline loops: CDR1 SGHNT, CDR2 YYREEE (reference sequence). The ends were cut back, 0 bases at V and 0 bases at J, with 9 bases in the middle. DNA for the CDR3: TGTGCCAGCAGCTTGGATCGAGTCATGAACACTGAAGCTTTCTTT. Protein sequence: CASSLDRVMNTEAFF.

This CDR3 is CASSLTRGTGDTEAFF. Here the CDR3 DNA reads TGTGCCAGCAGCTTGACCAGGGGGACAGGGGATACTGAAGCTTTCTTT. The chain is built from TRBV5-5 and TRBJ1-1; 10 nucleotides line up with TRBD1. The junction had 8 bases not matched to a gene; V was cut back by 1 base and J by 5 bases. CDR1 and CDR2 (germline): SGHKS, YYEKEE (reference sequence). The CDR3 consists of 16 residues.

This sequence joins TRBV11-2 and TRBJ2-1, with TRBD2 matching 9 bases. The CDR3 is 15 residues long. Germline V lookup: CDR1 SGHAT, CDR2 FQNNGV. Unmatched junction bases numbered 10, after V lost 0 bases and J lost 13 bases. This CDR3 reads CASSLESSGTTPQFF. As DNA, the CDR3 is TGTGCCAGCAGCTTAGAGTCTAGCGGGACCACCCCACAGTTCTTC.

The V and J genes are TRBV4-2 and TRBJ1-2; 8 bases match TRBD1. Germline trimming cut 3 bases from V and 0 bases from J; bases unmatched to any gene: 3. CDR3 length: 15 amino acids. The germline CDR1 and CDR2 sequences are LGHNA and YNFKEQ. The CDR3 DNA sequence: TGTGCCAGCAGCCAGGGGACAGGTTCTAACTATGGCTACACCTTC. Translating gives CASSQGTGSNYGYTF.

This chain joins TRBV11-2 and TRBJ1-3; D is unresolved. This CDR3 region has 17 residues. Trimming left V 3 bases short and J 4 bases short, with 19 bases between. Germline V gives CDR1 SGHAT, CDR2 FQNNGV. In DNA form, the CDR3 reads TGTGCCAGCAGCTTCCTGCGCACCCGGTCGGGAGGAAACACCATATATTTT. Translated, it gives CASSFLRTRSGGNTIYF.

The CDR3 region has the DNA TGTGCCAGCTCACCGAGCTCCTACGAGCAGTACTTC. Its translation is CASSPSSYEQYF. This chain connects TRBV18 to TRBJ2-7; D gene uncertain. The CDR3 is 12 residues long. Deletions cut 3 bases from V and 0 bases from J, with 3 bases between. Germline assignment: CDR1 KGHSH and CDR2 LQKENI.

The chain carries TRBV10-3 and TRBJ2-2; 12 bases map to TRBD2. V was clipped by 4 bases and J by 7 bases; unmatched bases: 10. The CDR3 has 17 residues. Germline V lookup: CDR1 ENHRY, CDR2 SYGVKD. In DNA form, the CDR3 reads TGTGCCATCAGTGTCCGGCTAGCGGGAGGGGAAGGCGGGGAGCTGTTTTTT. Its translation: CAISVRLAGGEGGELFF.

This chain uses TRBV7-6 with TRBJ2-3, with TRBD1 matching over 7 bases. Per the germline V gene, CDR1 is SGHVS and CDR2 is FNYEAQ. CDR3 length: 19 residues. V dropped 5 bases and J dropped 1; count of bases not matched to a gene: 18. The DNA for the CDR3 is TGTGCCAGCAGCCATCCCCGACAGGGAAGAAATATCGGCACAGATACGCAGTATTTT. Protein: CASSHPRQGRNIGTDTQYF.